This entry lists 13 T cell receptor beta chains sequenced from one sample in a study of cytomegalovirus exposure and HLA in healthy donors. PCR used 60 Vbeta primers and 13 Jbeta primers. Profiling relied on immunoSEQ multiplex PCR, and the TCRdb table lists in-frame clones only, not all of them. This table holds about 150,000 clones, 76% found once. Sequenced sample: PBMCs. Receptor source: a male donor in good health and CMV-seronegative.

The chain employs TRBV7-2 and TRBJ1-4; D might be TRBD1 (5 bases). With 0 bases removed from V and 8 bases from J, the gap between germline ends came to 13 bases. Germline assignment: CDR1 SGHTA and CDR2 FQGNSA. The CDR3 runs 15 residues. In DNA form, the CDR3 reads TGTGCCAGCAGCTTAGCGCCAGGGAGGTGGGAAAAACTGTTTTTT. It encodes CASSLAPGRWEKLFF.

J is TRBJ2-7 and V is TRBV7-9; a weak D match, TRBD1 (6 bases). V lost 2 bases to trimming and J lost 6 bases, with 17 bases between them. There are 15 residues in the CDR3. CDR1 is SEHNR and CDR2 is FQNEAQ in the germline V gene (reference sequence). CDR3 in amino acids: CASSLLLPGASEQYF. The CDR3 DNA sequence: TGTGCCAGCAGCTTATTACTCCCAGGGGCCTCCGAGCAGTACTTC.

V gene TRBV27 combines with J gene TRBJ2-7; the D gene is possibly TRBD1 (6 bases). Germline values: CDR1 MNHEY, CDR2 SMNVEV (reference sequence). The germline V and J ends were trimmed by 5 bases and 1 base, with 9 bases remaining between them. The length of the CDR3 is 13 residues. The CDR3 coding sequence is TGTGCCAGCAGTATAGACAGGTCCTACGAGCAGTACTTC. It yields the protein CASSIDRSYEQYF.

The rearrangement uses TRBV5-1 and TRBJ1-1; 9 bases agree with TRBD1. Looked up from germline, CDR1 is SGHRS and CDR2 is YFSETQ. The trim removed 3 bases at V and 4 bases at J, leaving 4 bases unmatched. The CDR3 consists of 14 residues. The CDR3 loop reads CASSSQGASTEAFF. In DNA form, the CDR3 reads TGCGCCAGCAGCTCACAGGGGGCCAGCACTGAAGCTTTCTTT.

J is TRBJ1-2 and V is TRBV30; 7 nucleotides match TRBD1. The junction had 6 bases not matched to a gene; V was cut back by 3 bases and J by 2 bases. Germline assignment: CDR1 GTSNPN and CDR2 SVGIG (reference sequence). This CDR3 region has 14 residues. Here the CDR3 DNA reads TGTGCCTGGAGCCGGGACAGTGCAAACTATGGCTACACCTTC. This sequence encodes CAWSRDSANYGYTF.

The rearrangement links TRBV5-1 to TRBJ2-7; D might be TRBD1 (6 bases). There are 15 residues in the CDR3. The germline gives CDR1 SGHRS, CDR2 YFSETQ. Trimming left V 4 bases short and J 1 base short, with 15 bases between. The CDR3 sequence is CASSLGTQTSYEQYF. For the CDR3, the DNA is TGCGCCAGCAGCCTCGGGACACAGACATCCTACGAGCAGTACTTC.

The chain combines TRBV9 with TRBJ1-2; 9 bases are a match to TRBD1. Germline CDR1 reads SGDLS; CDR2 reads YYNGEE. The CDR3 loop spans 15 amino acids. Unmatched junction bases numbered 4, after V lost 0 bases and J lost 4 bases. Here the CDR3 reads CASSVEYRGPYGYTF. The CDR3 DNA reads TGTGCCAGCAGCGTAGAGTACAGGGGGCCCTATGGCTACACCTTC.

The J gene is TRBJ2-7, the V gene TRBV6-5, with D maybe TRBD2 (5 bases). The ends were cut back, 2 bases at V and 7 bases at J, with 15 bases in the middle. This CDR3 is built from 14 residues. Germline V gene lookup returns CDR1 MNHEY and CDR2 SVGAGI. CDR3 coding DNA: TGTGCCAGCAGTTACCAAAGGGCCTCGGGAGAGCAGTACTTC. It encodes CASSYQRASGEQYF.

V and J are TRBV7-2 and TRBJ2-1; TRBD1 agrees at 12 bases. Germline V gene data show CDR1 as SGHTA and CDR2 as FQGNSA. This CDR3 has 16 amino acids. V shed 1 base and J 7 bases; nucleotides not matched to a gene: 5. The CDR3 sequence is CASSLVGQGARNEQFF. CDR3 nucleotide sequence: TGTGCCAGCAGCTTAGTGGGACAGGGGGCGAGGAATGAGCAGTTCTTC.

The chain couples TRBV5-4 to TRBJ2-1; 7 nucleotides align to TRBD1. There are 17 residues in the CDR3. Germline lookup yields CDR1 SGHNT and CDR2 YYREEE (reference sequence). V was pared by 4 bases and J by 5 bases, with 15 bases of the junction left unmatched. The CDR3 nucleotides read TGTGCCAGCAGCCGGCCCGCTCCGGGACAGAATCACAATGAGCAGTTCTTC. Residues: CASSRPAPGQNHNEQFF.

The V and J genes are TRBV13 and TRBJ2-5; TRBD2 matches 10 bases. The CDR3 sequence is 16 residues long. J lost 4 bases, V lost 4 bases, and 9 bases had no gene match. CDR1 and CDR2 from the germline V gene are PRHDT and FYEKMQ (reference sequence). CDR3 protein: CASSSAGGRLGETQYF. The CDR3, as DNA: TGTGCCAGCAGCTCAGCGGGGGGGCGCTTGGGAGAGACCCAGTACTTC.

CDR3 DNA: TGCGCCAGCAGCCCCCAGGGACTAGCGGGAGGCGGTGAGCAGTTCTTC. Amino acids: CASSPQGLAGGGEQFF. This chain connects TRBV5-1 to TRBJ2-1; 15 bases fit TRBD2. Germline V CDR1 and CDR2: SGHRS, YFSETQ. The V gene end was trimmed by 4 bases and the J gene end by 9 bases; junction bases not matched to a gene: 8. There are 16 residues in the CDR3.

This clone was seen more than once but under ten times. The V gene is TRBV27, the J gene TRBJ1-4; no clear D gene. CDR3 length: 13 residues. Germline-derived CDR1 and CDR2 are MNHEY and SMNVEV (reference sequence). Trimming left V 4 bases short and J 7 bases short, with 10 bases between. The CDR3 sequence is CASSSLYLEKLFF. The CDR3 DNA reads TGTGCCAGCAGTTCTCTATACCTTGAAAAACTGTTTTTT.